This TCR beta chain stems from a study of molecular identifiers for immune sequencing clone quantification. Germline CDR1 and CDR2: MDHEN and SYDVKM. Trimming pared 4 bases from V and 5 bases from J, leaving 15 bases between. CDR3 length: 15 residues. About this clonotype itself: A read error is likely, as this CDR3 ends without the conserved phenylalanine or tryptophan.

Naive CD8 libraries used roughly 17,000 to 1,100,000 sorted cells and 10%, 30% or 50% RNA. Naive CD8 T cell sorting was performed on the CD8+CD4-CCR7+CD45RA+ phenotype. In preparing bulk TCR libraries, previously described methods and listed TCR primers were used. MiXCR, run by TCRdb on the PCR reads, gives a single entry per CDR3 protein. The sample consists of roughly 55,000 distinct CDR3 sequences, roughly a third of them appearing once. The sample consisted of naive CD8+ T cells from blood, with Jurkat cell RNA spiked in. Subset noted: FACS-sorted CD8+CD4-CCR7+CD45RA+ naive T cells. The V call is TRBV28, the J call TRBJ2-1; D is ambiguous. The TCR was taken from a human donor in good health. Some libraries in this study had Jurkat cell RNA spiked in. The CDR3 here is CASSSTTCVNNEQFI. In DNA, the CDR3 is TGTGCCAGCAGTTCGACGACTTGCGTGAACAATGAGCAGTTCATC.